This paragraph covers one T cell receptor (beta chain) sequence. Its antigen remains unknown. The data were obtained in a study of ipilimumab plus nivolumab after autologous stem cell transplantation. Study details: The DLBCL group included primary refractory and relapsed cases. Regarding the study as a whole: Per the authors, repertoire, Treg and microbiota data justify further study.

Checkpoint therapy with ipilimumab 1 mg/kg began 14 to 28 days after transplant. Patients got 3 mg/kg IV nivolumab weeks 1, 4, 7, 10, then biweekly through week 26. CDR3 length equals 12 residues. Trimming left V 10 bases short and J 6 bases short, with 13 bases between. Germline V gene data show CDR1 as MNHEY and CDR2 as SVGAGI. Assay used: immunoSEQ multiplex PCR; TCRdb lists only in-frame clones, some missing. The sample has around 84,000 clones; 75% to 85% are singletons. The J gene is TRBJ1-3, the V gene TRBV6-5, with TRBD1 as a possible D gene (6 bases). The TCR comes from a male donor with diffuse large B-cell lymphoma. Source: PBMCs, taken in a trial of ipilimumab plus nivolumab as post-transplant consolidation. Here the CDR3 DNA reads TGTGCCACCGGACAGAATGAAAACACCATATATTTT. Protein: CATGQNENTIYF.